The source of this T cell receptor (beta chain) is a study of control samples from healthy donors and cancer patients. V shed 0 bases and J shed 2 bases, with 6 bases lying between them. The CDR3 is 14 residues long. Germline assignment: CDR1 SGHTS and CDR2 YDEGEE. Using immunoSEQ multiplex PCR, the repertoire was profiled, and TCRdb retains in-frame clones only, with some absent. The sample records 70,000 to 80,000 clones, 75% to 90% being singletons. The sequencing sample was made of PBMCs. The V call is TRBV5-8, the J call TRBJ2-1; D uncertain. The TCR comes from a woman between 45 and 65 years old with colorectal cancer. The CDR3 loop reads CASSLGITYNEQFF. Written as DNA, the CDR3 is TGTGCCAGCAGCTTGGGTATCACCTACAATGAGCAGTTCTTC. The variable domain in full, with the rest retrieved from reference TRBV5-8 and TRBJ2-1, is EAGVTQSPTHLIKTRGQQATLRCSPISGHTSVYWYQQALGLGLQFLLWYDEGEERNRGNFPPRFSGRQFPNYSSELNVNALELEDSALYLCASSLGITYNEQFFGPGTRLTVL.